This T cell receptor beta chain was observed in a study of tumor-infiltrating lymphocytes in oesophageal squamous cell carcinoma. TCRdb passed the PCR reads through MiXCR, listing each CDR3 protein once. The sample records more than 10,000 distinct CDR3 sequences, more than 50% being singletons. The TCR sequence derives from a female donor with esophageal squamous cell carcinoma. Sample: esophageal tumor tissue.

CDR3 sequence: CASSLAYSGEQFF. The CDR3 bases are TGTGCCAGCAGTTTAGCATACTCAGGTGAGCAGTTCTTC. The chain is built from TRBV12-3 or TRBV12-4 and TRBJ2-1; D not resolved. The CDR3 has 13 amino acids. Trimming removed 0 bases at V and 9 bases at J, with 9 bases between.